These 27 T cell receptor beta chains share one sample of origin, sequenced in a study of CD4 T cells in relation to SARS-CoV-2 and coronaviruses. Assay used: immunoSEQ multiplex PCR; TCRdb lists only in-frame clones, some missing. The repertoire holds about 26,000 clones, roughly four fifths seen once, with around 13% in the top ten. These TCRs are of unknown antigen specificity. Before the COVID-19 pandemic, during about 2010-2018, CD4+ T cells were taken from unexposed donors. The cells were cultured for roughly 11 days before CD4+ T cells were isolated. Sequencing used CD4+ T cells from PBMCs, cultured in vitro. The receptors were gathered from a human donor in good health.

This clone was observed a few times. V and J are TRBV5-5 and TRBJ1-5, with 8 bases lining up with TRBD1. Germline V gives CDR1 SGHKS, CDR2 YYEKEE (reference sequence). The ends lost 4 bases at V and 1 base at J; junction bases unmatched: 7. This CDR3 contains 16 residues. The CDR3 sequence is CASSPRTGLSNQPQHF. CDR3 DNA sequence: TGTGCCAGCAGCCCAAGGACAGGGCTAAGCAATCAGCCCCAGCATTTT. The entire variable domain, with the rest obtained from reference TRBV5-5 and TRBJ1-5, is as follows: DAGVTQSPTHLIKTRGQQVTLRCSPISGHKSVSWYQQVLGQGPQFIFQYYEKEERGRGNFPDRFSARQFPNYSSELNVNALLLGDSALYLCASSPRTGLSNQPQHFGDGTRLSIL.

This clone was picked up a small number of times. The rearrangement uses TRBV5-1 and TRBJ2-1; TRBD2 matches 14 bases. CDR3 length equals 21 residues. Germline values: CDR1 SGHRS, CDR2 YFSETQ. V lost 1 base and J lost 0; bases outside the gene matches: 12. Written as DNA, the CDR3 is TGCGCCAGCAGCTTGAGACCCGGGACTAGCGGGGGACTGAGCTCCTACAATGAGCAGTTCTTC. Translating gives CASSLRPGTSGGLSSYNEQFF.

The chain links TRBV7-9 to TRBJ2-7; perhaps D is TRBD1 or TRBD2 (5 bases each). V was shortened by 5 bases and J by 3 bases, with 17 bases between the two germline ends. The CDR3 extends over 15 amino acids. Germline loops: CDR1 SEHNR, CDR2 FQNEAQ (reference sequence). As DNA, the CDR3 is TGTGCCAGCAGCGCTCCTCCGAGGGGTCTCTACGAGCAGTACTTC. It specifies CASSAPPRGLYEQYF.

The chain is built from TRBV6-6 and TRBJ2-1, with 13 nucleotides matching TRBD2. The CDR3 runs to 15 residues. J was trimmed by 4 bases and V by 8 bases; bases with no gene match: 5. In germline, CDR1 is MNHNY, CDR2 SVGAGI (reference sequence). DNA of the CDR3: TGTGCCAGCCTCGGGACTAGCGGGGAGTACAATGAGCAGTTCTTC. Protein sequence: CASLGTSGEYNEQFF.

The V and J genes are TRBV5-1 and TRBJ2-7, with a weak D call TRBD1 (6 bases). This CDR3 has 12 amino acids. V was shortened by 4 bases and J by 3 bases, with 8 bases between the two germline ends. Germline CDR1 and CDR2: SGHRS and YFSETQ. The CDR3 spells CASSEQGYEQYF. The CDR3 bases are TGCGCCAGCAGCGAACAGGGCTACGAGCAGTACTTC. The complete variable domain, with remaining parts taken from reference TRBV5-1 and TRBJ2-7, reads KAGVTQTPRYLIKTRGQQVTLSCSPISGHRSVSWYQQTPGQGLQFLFEYFSETQRNKGNFPGRFSGRQFSNSRSEMNVSTLELGDSALYLCASSEQGYEQYFGPGTRLTVT.

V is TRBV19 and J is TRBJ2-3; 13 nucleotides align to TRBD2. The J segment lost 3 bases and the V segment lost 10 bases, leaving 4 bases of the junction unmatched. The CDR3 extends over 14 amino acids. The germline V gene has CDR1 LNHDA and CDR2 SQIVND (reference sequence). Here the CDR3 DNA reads TGTGCCACCCGGACTAGCGGGGGTACAGATACGCAGTATTTT. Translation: CATRTSGGTDTQYF.

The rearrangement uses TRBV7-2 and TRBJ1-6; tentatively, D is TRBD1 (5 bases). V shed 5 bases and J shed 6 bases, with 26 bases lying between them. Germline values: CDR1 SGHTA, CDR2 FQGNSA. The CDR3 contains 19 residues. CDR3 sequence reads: CASSRIGTLSSIFNSPLHF. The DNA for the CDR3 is TGTGCCAGCAGCCGGATAGGGACTTTAAGCTCGATCTTTAATTCACCCCTCCACTTT.

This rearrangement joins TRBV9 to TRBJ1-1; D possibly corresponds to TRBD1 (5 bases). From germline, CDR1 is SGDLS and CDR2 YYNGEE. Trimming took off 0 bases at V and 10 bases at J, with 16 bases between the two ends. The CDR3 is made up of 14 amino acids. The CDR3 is CASSVVDTGMRAFF. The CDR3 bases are TGTGCCAGCAGCGTAGTGGACACCGGGATGAGAGCTTTCTTT.

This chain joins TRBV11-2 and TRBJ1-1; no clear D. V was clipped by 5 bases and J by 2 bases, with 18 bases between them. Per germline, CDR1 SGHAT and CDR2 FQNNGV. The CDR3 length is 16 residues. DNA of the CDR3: TGTGCCAGCAGCCCCCGGGGAGGGTCGGGCAACACTGAAGCTTTCTTT. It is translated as CASSPRGGSGNTEAFF. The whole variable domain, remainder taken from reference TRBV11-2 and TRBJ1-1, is EAGVAQSPRYKIIEKRQSVAFWCNPISGHATLYWYQQILGQGPKLLIQFQNNGVVDDSQLPKDRFSAERLKGVDSTLKIQPAKLEDSAVYLCASSPRGGSGNTEAFFGQGTRLTVV.

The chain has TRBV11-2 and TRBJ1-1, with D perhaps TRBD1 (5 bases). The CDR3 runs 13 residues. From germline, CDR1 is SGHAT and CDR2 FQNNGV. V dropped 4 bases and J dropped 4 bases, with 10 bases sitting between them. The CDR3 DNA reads TGTGCCAGCAGCTCCCAGGGTGCCACTGAAGCTTTCTTT. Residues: CASSSQGATEAFF.

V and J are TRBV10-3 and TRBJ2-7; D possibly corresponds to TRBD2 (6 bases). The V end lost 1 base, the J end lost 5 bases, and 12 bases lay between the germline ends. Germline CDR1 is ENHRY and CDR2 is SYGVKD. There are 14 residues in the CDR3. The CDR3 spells CAISEYGGIDEQYF. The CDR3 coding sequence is TGTGCCATCAGTGAGTATGGCGGGATCGACGAGCAGTACTTC.

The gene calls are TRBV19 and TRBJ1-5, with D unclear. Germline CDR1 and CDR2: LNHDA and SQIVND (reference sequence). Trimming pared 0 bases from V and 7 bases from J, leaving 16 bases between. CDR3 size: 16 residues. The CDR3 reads CASSIEDSSGSQPQHF. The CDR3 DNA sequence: TGTGCCAGTAGTATAGAGGATTCCTCGGGGTCGCAGCCCCAGCATTTT.

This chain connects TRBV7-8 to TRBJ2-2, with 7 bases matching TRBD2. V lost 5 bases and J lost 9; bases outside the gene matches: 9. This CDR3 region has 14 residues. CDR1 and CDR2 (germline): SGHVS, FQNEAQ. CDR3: CASSLDGGGRELFF. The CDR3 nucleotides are TGTGCCAGCAGCCTAGACGGCGGGGGACGGGAGCTGTTTTTT.

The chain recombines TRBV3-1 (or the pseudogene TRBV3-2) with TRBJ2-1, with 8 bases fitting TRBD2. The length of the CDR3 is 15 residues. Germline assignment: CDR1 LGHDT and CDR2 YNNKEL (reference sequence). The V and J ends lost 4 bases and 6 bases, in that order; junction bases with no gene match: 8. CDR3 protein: CASSPPGLVGNEQFF. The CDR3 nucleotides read TGTGCCAGCAGCCCTCCGGGACTAGTAGGCAATGAGCAGTTCTTC.

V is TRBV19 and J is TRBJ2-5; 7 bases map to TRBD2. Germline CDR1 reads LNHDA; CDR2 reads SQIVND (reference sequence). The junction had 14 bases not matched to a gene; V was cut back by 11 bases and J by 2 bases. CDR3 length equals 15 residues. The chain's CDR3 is CASSGGGLGQETQYF. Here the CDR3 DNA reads TGTGCCTCCTCCGGGGGAGGGCTAGGGCAAGAGACCCAGTACTTC.

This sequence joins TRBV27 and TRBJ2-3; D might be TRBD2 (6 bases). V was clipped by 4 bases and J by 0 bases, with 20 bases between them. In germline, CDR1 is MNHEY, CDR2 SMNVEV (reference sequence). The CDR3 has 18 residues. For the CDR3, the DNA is TGTGCCAGCAGTTCCCGGGAACTAGCACCCACTAGCACAGATACGCAGTATTTT. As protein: CASSSRELAPTSTDTQYF.

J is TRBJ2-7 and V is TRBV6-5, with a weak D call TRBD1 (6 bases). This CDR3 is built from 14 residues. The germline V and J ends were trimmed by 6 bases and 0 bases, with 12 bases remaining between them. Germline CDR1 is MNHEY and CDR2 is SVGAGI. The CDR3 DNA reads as TGTGCCAGCAGCGGACAGTGGAGCTCCTACGAGCAGTACTTC. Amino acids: CASSGQWSSYEQYF.

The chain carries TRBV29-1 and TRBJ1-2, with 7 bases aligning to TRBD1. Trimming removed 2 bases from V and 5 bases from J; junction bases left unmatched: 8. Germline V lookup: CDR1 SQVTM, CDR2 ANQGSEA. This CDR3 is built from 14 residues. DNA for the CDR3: TGCAGCGTTGAACGTAGACAGGGCTTTTATGGCTACACCTTC. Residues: CSVERRQGFYGYTF.

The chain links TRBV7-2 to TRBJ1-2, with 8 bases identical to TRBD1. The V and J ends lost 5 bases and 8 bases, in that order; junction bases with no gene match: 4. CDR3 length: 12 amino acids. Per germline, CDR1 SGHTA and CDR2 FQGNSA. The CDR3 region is CASSRRGRGYTF. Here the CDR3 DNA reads TGTGCCAGCAGCCGCAGGGGGCGAGGCTACACCTTC.

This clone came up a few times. CDR3 nucleotide sequence: TGTGCCAGCAGCCAGGCCGGGGGCGGCAATCAGCCCCAGCATTTT. Protein: CASSQAGGGNQPQHF. The rearrangement links TRBV3-1 (or the pseudogene TRBV3-2) to TRBJ1-5; weak D call: TRBD1 (6 bases). The CDR3 totals 15 residues. CDR1 LGHDT and CDR2 YNNKEL come from the germline V gene (reference sequence). Deletions cut 3 bases from V and 2 bases from J, with 11 bases between.

Here the CDR3 DNA reads TGTGCCAGTAGTAGCCAAGGAGATGCGTTGCCGCGGTTCTTC. This gives the protein CASSSQGDALPRFF. This chain uses TRBV19 with TRBJ2-1; no clear D gene. Germline CDR1 and CDR2: LNHDA and SQIVND (reference sequence). The V end lost 4 bases, the J end lost 15 bases, and 22 bases lay between the germline ends. This CDR3 region has 14 residues.

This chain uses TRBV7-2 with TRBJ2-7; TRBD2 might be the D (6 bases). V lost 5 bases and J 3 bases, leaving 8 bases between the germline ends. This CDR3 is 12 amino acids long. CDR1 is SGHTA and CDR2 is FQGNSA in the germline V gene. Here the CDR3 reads CASSETSYEQYF. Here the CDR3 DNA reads TGTGCCAGCAGCGAGACTAGCTACGAGCAGTACTTC.

In DNA, the CDR3 is TGTGCCATCAGTGAAGGGGTCGGAAACACCATATATTTT. Translation gives CAISEGVGNTIYF. The rearrangement links TRBV10-3 to TRBJ1-3; tentative D call: TRBD1 (5 bases). This CDR3 has 13 residues. Germline-derived CDR1 and CDR2 are ENHRY and SYGVKD. V was cut by 3 bases and J by 4 bases, with 7 bases left in between.

The chain's CDR3 is CASSRDALVRGSTDTQYF. DNA of the CDR3: TGTGCCAGCAGCCGCGACGCCTTAGTCCGGGGGAGCACAGATACGCAGTATTTT. The chain has TRBV7-2 and TRBJ2-3; possibly TRBD2 for D (6 bases). Germline-derived CDR1 and CDR2 are SGHTA and FQGNSA. The CDR3 contains 18 residues. V lost 5 bases, J lost 0 bases, and 21 bases lay in between.

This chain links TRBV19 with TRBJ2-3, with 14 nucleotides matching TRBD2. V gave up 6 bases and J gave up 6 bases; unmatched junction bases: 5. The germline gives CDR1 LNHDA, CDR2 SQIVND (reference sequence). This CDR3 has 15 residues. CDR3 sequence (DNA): TGTGCCAGTAGCACGGGACTAGCGGGAGCGGATACGCAGTATTTT. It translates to CASSTGLAGADTQYF.

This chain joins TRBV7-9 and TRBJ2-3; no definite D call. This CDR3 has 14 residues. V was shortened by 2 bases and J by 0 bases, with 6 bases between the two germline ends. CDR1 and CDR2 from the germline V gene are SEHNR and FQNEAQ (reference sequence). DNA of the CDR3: TGTGCCAGCAGCTTACTGCGGAGCACAGATACGCAGTATTTT. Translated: CASSLLRSTDTQYF.

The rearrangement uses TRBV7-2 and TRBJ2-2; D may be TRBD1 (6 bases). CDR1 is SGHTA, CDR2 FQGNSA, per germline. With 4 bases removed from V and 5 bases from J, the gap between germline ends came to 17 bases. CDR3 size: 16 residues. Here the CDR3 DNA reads TGTGCCAGCAGCTCCCCGGCCCAGGGGTGGACCGGGGAGCTGTTTTTT. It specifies CASSSPAQGWTGELFF.